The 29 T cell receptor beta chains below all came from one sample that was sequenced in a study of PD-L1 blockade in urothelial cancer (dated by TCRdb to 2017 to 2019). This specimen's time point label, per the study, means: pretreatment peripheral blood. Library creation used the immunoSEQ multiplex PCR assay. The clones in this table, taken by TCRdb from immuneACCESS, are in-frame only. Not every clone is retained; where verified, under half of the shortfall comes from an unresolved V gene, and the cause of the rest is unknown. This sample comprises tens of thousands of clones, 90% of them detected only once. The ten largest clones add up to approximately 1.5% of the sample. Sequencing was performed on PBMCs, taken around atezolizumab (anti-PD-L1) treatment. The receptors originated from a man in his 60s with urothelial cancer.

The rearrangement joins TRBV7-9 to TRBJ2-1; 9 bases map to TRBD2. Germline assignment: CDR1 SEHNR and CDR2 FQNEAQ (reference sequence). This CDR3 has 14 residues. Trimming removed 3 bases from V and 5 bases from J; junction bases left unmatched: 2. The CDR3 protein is CASSLAGGDNEQFF. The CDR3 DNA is TGTGCCAGCAGCTTGGCGGGAGGGGACAATGAGCAGTTCTTC.

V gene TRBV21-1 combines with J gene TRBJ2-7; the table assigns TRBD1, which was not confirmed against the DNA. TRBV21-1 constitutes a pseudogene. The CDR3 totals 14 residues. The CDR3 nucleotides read TGTGCCAGCAGTGCCGGGACATGCTCCTACGAGCAGTACTTC. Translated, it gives CASSAGTCSYEQYF.

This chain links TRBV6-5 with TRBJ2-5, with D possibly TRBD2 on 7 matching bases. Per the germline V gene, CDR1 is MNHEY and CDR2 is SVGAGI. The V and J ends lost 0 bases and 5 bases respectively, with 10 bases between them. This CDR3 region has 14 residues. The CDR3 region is CASSYSGGHETQYF. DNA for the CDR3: TGTGCCAGCAGTTACTCGGGGGGGCATGAGACCCAGTACTTC.

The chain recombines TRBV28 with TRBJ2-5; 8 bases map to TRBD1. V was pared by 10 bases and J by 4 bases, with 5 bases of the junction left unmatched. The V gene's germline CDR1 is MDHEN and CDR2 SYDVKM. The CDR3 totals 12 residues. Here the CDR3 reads CAIKTGAETQYF. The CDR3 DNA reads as TGTGCCATCAAGACAGGGGCAGAGACCCAGTACTTC.

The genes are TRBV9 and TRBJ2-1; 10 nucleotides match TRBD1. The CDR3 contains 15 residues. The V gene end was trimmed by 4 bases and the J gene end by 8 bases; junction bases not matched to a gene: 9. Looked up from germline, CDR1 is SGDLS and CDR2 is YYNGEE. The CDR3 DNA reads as TGTGCCAGCAGCCGAGACAGGGGGCCTAACGATGAGCAGTTCTTC. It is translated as CASSRDRGPNDEQFF.

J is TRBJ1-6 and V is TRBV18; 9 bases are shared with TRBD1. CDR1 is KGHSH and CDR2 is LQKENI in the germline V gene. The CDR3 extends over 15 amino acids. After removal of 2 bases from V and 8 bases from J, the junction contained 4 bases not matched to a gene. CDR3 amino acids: CASSPYRDRDSPLHF. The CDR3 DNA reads TGTGCCAGCTCACCATACCGGGACAGGGATTCACCCCTCCACTTT.

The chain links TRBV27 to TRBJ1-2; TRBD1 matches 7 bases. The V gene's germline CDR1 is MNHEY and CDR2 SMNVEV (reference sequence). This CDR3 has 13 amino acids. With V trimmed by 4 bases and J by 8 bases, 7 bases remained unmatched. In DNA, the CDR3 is TGTGCCAGCAGTTCCGACAGGGCAAGCGGCTACACCTTC. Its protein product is CASSSDRASGYTF.

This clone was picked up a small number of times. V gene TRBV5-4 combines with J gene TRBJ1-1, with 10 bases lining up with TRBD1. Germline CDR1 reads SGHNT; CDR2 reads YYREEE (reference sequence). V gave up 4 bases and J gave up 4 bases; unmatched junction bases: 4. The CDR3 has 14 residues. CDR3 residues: CASSDRGRSTEAFF. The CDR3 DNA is TGTGCCAGCAGCGACAGGGGGCGGTCCACTGAAGCTTTCTTT.

CDR3 DNA sequence: TGTGCCAGCAGACCTGGGACAGGGGGCAATGAGCAGTTCTTC. Translation gives CASRPGTGGNEQFF. The genes are TRBV6-6 and TRBJ2-1; 11 nucleotides agree with TRBD1. Germline V CDR1 and CDR2: MNHNY, SVGAGI (reference sequence). This CDR3 contains 14 residues. J gave up 6 bases and V 6 bases, and 4 bases lay outside the gene matches.

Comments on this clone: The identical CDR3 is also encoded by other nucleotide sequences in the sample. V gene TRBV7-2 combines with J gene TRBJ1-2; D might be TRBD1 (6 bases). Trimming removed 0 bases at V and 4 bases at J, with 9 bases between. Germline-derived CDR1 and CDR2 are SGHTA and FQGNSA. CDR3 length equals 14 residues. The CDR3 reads CASSLAGQLYGYTF. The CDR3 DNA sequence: TGTGCCAGCAGCTTAGCGGGACAACTCTATGGCTACACCTTC.

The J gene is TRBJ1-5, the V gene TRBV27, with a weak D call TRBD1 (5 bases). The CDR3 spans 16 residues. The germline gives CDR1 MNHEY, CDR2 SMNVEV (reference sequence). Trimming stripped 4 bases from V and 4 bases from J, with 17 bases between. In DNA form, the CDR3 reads TGTGCCAGCAGTTCCTCTCCCGGACGGGGGAATCAGCCCCAGCATTTT. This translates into CASSSSPGRGNQPQHF.

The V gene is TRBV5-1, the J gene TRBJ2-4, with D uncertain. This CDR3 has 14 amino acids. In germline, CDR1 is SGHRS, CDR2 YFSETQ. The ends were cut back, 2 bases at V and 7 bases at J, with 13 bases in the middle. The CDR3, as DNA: TGCGCCAGCAGCTTCGGAGATAATGGGAACATTCAGTACTTC. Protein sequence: CASSFGDNGNIQYF. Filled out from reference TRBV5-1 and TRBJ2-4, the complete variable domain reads KAGVTQTPRYLIKTRGQQVTLSCSPISGHRSVSWYQQTPGQGLQFLFEYFSETQRNKGNFPGRFSGRQFSNSRSEMNVSTLELGDSALYLCASSFGDNGNIQYFGAGTRLSVL.

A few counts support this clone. CDR3: CASGQGTSGNTIYF. For the CDR3, the DNA is TGTGCCAGCGGGCAGGGAACCTCTGGAAACACCATATATTTT. V gene TRBV28 combines with J gene TRBJ1-3; D is perhaps TRBD1 (5 bases). V was trimmed by 8 bases and J by 0 bases, leaving 11 bases between them. This CDR3 spans 14 amino acids. The V gene's germline CDR1 is MDHEN and CDR2 SYDVKM.

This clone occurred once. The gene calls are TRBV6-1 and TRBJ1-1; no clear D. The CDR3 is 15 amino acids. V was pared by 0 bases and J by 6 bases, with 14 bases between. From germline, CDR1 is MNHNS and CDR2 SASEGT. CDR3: CASSEASNRVAEAFF. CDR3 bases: TGTGCCAGCAGTGAAGCCTCCAACAGAGTCGCTGAAGCTTTCTTT.

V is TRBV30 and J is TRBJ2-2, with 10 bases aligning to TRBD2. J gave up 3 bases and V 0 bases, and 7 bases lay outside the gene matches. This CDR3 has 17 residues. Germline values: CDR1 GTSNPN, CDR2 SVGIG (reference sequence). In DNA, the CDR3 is TGTGCCTGGAGTGTACTCGGACTAGCGGAGGACACCGGGGAGCTGTTTTTT. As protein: CAWSVLGLAEDTGELFF.

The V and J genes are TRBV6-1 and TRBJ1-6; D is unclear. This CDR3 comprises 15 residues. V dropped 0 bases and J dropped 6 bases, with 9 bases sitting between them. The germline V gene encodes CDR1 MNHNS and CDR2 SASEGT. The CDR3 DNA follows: TGTGCCAGCAGTGAAGCCGGGATCGCTAATTCACCCCTCCACTTT. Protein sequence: CASSEAGIANSPLHF.

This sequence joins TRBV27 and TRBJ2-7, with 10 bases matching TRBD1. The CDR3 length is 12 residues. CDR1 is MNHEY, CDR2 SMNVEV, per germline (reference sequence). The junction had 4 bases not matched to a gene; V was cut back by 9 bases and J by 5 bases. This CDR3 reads CASRTGGHEQYF. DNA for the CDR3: TGTGCCAGTAGGACAGGGGGACACGAGCAGTACTTC.

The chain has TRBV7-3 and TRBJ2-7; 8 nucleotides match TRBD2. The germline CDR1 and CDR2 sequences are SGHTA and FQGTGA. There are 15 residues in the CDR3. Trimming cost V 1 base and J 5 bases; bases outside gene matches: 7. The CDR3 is CASSLNETSEHEQYF. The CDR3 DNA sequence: TGTGCCAGCAGCTTAAATGAGACTAGCGAACACGAGCAGTACTTC.

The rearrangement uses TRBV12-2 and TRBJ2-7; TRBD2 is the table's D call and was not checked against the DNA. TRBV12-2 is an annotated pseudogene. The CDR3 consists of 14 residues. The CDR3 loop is CASRLLAGENEQYF. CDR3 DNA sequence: TGTGCAAGTCGCTTACTAGCGGGGGAAAACGAGCAGTACTTC.

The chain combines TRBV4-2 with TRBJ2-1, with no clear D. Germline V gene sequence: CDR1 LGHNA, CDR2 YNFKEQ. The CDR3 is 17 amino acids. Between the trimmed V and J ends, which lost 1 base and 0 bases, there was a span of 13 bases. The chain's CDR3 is CASSQGYGASSYNEQFF. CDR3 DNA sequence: TGTGCCAGCAGCCAAGGTTACGGAGCAAGCTCCTACAATGAGCAGTTCTTC.

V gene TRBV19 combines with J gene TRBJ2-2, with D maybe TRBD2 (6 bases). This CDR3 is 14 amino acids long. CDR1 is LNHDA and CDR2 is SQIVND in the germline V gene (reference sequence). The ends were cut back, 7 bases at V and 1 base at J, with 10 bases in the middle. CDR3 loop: CASIDGGNTGELFF. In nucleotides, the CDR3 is TGTGCCAGTATCGACGGGGGGAACACCGGGGAGCTGTTTTTT.

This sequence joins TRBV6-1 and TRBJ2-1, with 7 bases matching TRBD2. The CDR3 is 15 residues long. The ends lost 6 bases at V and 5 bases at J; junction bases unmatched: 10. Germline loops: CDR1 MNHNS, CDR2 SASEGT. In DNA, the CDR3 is TGTGCCAGCAGGGGGGAGGGCGGGAGCCACAATGAGCAGTTCTTC. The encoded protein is CASRGEGGSHNEQFF.

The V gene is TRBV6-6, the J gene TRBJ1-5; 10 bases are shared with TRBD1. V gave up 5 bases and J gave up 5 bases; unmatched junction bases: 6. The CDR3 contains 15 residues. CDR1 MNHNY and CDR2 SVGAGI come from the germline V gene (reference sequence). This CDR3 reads CASSRGTGADQPQHF. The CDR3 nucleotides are TGTGCCAGCAGTCGCGGGACAGGGGCCGATCAGCCCCAGCATTTT.

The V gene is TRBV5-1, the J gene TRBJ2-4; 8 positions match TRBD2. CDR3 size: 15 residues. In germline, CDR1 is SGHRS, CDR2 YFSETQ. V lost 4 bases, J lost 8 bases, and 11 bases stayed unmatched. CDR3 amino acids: CASSISGTGAYIQYF. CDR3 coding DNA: TGCGCCAGCAGCATTAGCGGGACCGGGGCCTACATTCAGTACTTC. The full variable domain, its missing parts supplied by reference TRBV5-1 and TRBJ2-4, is KAGVTQTPRYLIKTRGQQVTLSCSPISGHRSVSWYQQTPGQGLQFLFEYFSETQRNKGNFPGRFSGRQFSNSRSEMNVSTLELGDSALYLCASSISGTGAYIQYFGAGTRLSVL.

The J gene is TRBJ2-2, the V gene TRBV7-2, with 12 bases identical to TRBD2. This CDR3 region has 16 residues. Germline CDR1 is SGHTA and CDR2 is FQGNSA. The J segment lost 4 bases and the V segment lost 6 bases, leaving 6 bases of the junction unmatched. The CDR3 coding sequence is TGTGCCAGCAGATCAGGACTAGCGGGGTTCACCGGGGAGCTGTTTTTT. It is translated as CASRSGLAGFTGELFF.

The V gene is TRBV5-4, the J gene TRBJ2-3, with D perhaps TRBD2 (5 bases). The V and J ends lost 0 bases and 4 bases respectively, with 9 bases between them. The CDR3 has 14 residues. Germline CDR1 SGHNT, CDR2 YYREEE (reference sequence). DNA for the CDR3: TGTGCCAGCAGCTTGGAGGCTAGCCCAGATACGCAGTATTTT. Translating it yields CASSLEASPDTQYF.

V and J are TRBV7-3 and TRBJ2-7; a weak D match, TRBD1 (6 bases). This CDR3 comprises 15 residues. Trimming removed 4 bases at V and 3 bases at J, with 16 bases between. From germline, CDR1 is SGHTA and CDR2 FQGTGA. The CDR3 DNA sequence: TGTGCCAGCAGCTCGACAGGAAGCTCAGACTACGAGCAGTACTTC. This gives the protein CASSSTGSSDYEQYF.

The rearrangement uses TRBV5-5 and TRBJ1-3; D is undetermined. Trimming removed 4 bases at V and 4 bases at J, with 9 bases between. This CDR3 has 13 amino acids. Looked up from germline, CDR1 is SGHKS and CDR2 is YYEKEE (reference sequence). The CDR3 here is CASSPLDGNTIYF. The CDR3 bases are TGTGCCAGCAGCCCTCTAGACGGAAACACCATATATTTT.

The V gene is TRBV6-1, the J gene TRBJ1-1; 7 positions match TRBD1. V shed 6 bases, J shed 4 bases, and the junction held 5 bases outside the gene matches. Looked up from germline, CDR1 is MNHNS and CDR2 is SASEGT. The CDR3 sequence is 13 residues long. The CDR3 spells CASSLQGRTEAFF. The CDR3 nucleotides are TGTGCCAGCAGCCTACAGGGGCGCACTGAAGCTTTCTTT.